This T cell receptor (beta chain) comes out of a study of cytomegalovirus exposure and HLA in healthy donors. The wider study: Both the 100 to 150 validation repertoires and the 600 to 700 first-cohort repertoires used the same platform, as reported by a later analysis. Findings and caveats of the study: The tendency of first-cohort TCR clusters to co-occur in the 120 or so validation repertoires emerged from a later analysis. The study listed 150 to 200 cytomegalovirus-associated TCR beta chains.

The data were produced by immunoSEQ multiplex PCR, yet TCRdb's version contains in-frame clones alone and is incomplete. The data contain some 85,000 clones, roughly 96% of them singletons. The CDR3 sequence is 13 residues long. V lost 0 bases to trimming and J lost 14 bases; unmatched junction nucleotides: 11. CDR1 is GTSNPN and CDR2 is SVGIG in the germline V gene (reference sequence). This clone was recorded only once. Its antigen is undetermined. The V call is TRBV30, the J call TRBJ1-2; 8 bases map to TRBD1. Sequenced material: PBMCs. The sequence was collected from a woman aged 18-29 years in good health and CMV-seronegative. CDR3 DNA: TGTGCCTGGAGTGTCTTTGGGACAGGCGTTGGGACCTTC. Translated: CAWSVFGTGVGTF.